Below are 8 T cell receptor beta chains sequenced from a single sample in a study of blood T cells in healthy people across ages. A sample-barcoded 5' primer and a J-beta primer mix were used in a second PCR of about 6 to 11 cycles. TCRdb reprocessed the 5' RACE reads with MiXCR, giving one entry per CDR3 protein. The sample records 800,000 to 950,000 distinct CDR3 sequences, almost 30% being singletons. This sample was shared with a second study, whose subject was T cells of mothers and their children.

The sample was blood. These receptors were obtained from a middle-aged woman in good health.

The V call is TRBV5-1, the J call TRBJ2-1; 10 nucleotides match TRBD2. Germline V gives CDR1 SGHRS, CDR2 YFSETQ. Trimming took 4 bases from V and 7 from J; bases not matched to a gene: 8. This CDR3 is built from 15 residues. The chain's CDR3 is CASSATSGVQNEQFF. As DNA, the CDR3 is TGCGCCAGCAGCGCTACTAGCGGGGTTCAAAATGAGCAGTTCTTC.

Points on this clonotype: This could be a read error, since a much larger clone is one nucleotide away. V gene TRBV6-5 combines with J gene TRBJ2-5; tentative D call: TRBD2 (6 bases). Germline V gene data show CDR1 as MNHEY and CDR2 as SVGAGI. The CDR3 runs to 14 residues. CDR3 protein: CASRYSGARETQYF. CDR3 coding DNA: TGTGCCAGCAGGTACTCGGGAGCACGAGAGACCCAGTACTTC.

This clonotype appeared many times. CDR3 amino acids: CASSDSAPPNTDTQYF. CDR3 coding DNA: TGTGCCAGCAGTGACTCGGCACCACCGAACACGGATACGCAGTATTTT. The chain uses TRBV6-4 and TRBJ2-3; no reliable D call. Per germline, CDR1 MRHNA and CDR2 SNTAGT. Trimming cost V 0 bases and J 6 bases, with 16 bases left between them. CDR3 size: 16 residues.

The J gene is TRBJ2-1, the V gene TRBV9, with D possibly being TRBD2 (7 bases). The CDR3 is 14 residues long. CDR1 is SGDLS and CDR2 is YYNGEE in the germline V gene. Trimming took 2 bases from V and 7 from J, leaving 13 bases between them. For the CDR3, the DNA is TGTGCCAGCAGCGTGGGTGGGGGGGCGAATGAGCAGTTCTTC. Protein product: CASSVGGGANEQFF.

This clonotype was seen a handful of times. A much larger clone is a single base away; this may be a read error. The chain recombines TRBV12-3 or TRBV12-4 with TRBJ2-7; D may match TRBD1 or TRBD2 (5 bases each). This CDR3 region has 12 residues. CDR3 DNA sequence: TGTGCCAGCCGGGGCTACTCCTACGAGCGGTACTTC. It specifies CASRGYSYERYF.

This sequence joins TRBV7-2 and TRBJ2-3, with 8 bases aligning to TRBD2. V lost 5 bases and J lost 1; bases outside the gene matches: 5. The CDR3 sequence is 15 residues long. CDR1 and CDR2 from the germline V gene are SGHTA and FQGNSA. The CDR3 nucleotides read TGTGCCAGCAGCGCGCGGGGGGCCGGCACAGATACGCAGTATTTT. Translation: CASSARGAGTDTQYF.

This clonotype has just a few counts. The gene calls are TRBV7-9 and TRBJ2-1; TRBD2 aligns across 10 bases. V lost 4 bases and J lost 9; bases outside the gene matches: 12. The CDR3 has 16 residues. Looked up from germline, CDR1 is SEHNR and CDR2 is FQNEAQ (reference sequence). CDR3 nucleotides: TGTGCCAGCAGCTCCCTGGAGCGGGGGGGCGGTCGTGAGCAGTTCTTC. Translating it yields CASSSLERGGGREQFF.

There are a few counts of this clonotype. The V call is TRBV2, the J call TRBJ1-5, with D unresolved. There are 13 residues in the CDR3. In germline, CDR1 is SNHLY, CDR2 FYNNEI. Trimming cost V 2 bases and J 7 bases, with 9 bases left between them. The CDR3 sequence is CASSEREWQPQHF. CDR3 nucleotide sequence: TGTGCCAGCAGTGAAAGGGAGTGGCAGCCCCAGCATTTT.